This TCR beta chain comes out of a study of T cell clonotyping in hematopoietic cell transplantation. The repertoire was sequenced with immunoSEQ multiplex PCR; TCRdb's copy has only in-frame clones and lacks some. Of some 30,000 clones detected, approximately 96% appear once; the ten largest clones hold roughly 1.5%. Germline V CDR1 and CDR2: SEHNR, FQNEAQ (reference sequence). The CDR3 contains 13 residues. V was shortened by 2 bases and J by 0 bases, with 2 bases between the two germline ends. Notes on the study in general: Pathologically expanded recipient clonotypes increased progressively from day 30 to day 180 as diversity fell. Few recipient clonotypes overlapped donors; over 97% were de novo at given depth. Broader posttransplant TCR repertoire diversity was predicted by graft donor and pretransplant recipient Inverse Simpson Index values.

A word on this clone: The antigen is not known.

Sequences were obtained from peripheral blood mononuclear cells. The gene calls are TRBV7-9 and TRBJ1-3; D not resolved. The source of this sequence is a man between 50 and 59 years old in good health. Some clones in this sample may be carry-over from other donors' samples. CDR3 DNA: TGTGCCAGCAGCTTATTCTCTGGAAACACCATATATTTT. Amino acids: CASSLFSGNTIYF.